The 6 T cell receptor beta chains listed next were all sequenced from one sample in a study of blood T cell repertoires in COVID-19. TCRdb keeps only in-frame clones here, not all; method: immunoSEQ multiplex PCR. The sample contains some 190,000 clones, roughly four fifths of which appear only once. Sequencing used peripheral blood. These receptors were taken from a woman in her 70s with active or convalescent COVID-19.

The chain joins TRBV27 to TRBJ2-7, with 8 positions matching TRBD2. Trimming at V came to 10 bases and at J to 1 base, leaving 18 bases not matched to a gene. Germline V gene data show CDR1 as MNHEY and CDR2 as SMNVEV (reference sequence). CDR3 length: 17 amino acids. CDR3 amino acids: CATRRVSGTISSYEQYF. The CDR3 nucleotides read TGTGCCACCAGAAGAGTTAGCGGGACTATCTCATCCTACGAGCAGTACTTC.

V and J are TRBV5-4 and TRBJ2-5; D remains ambiguous. Trimming removed 2 bases at V and 2 bases at J, with 7 bases between. CDR1 is SGHNT, CDR2 YYREEE, per germline (reference sequence). CDR3 length equals 13 residues. CDR3 coding DNA: TGTGCCAGCAGCTTCGGTCTACAAGAGACCCAGTACTTC. Translated, it gives CASSFGLQETQYF.

V gene TRBV11-3 combines with J gene TRBJ2-1; D might be TRBD1 (6 bases). This CDR3 region has 12 residues. Germline values: CDR1 SGHNT, CDR2 YENEEA. V was shortened by 3 bases and J by 7 bases, with 7 bases between the two germline ends. In DNA form, the CDR3 reads TGTGCCAGCAGCTTGCAGGGGAATGAGCAGTTCTTC. Translated, it gives CASSLQGNEQFF.

The gene calls are TRBV27 and TRBJ2-1; tentative D call: TRBD2 (5 bases). Germline lookup yields CDR1 MNHEY and CDR2 SMNVEV (reference sequence). V dropped 0 bases and J dropped 2 bases, with 8 bases sitting between them. CDR3 length: 15 residues. CDR3 amino acids: CASSLSEGPYNEQFF. For the CDR3, the DNA is TGTGCCAGCAGTTTATCCGAGGGCCCCTACAATGAGCAGTTCTTC.

This clone was found once. This chain joins TRBV28 and TRBJ2-1, with D unclear. The germline gives CDR1 MDHEN, CDR2 SYDVKM. The CDR3 loop spans 13 amino acids. V lost 3 bases to trimming and J lost 5 bases, with 8 bases between them. In DNA form, the CDR3 reads TGTGCCAGCAGTTTTACGGGTAACAATGAGCAGTTCTTC. This gives the protein CASSFTGNNEQFF.

This clone was recorded a few times. The chain recombines TRBV7-9 with TRBJ2-7; 7 bases match TRBD1. Germline V gives CDR1 SEHNR, CDR2 FQNEAQ (reference sequence). This CDR3 region has 14 residues. V shed 2 bases, J shed 4 bases, and the junction held 5 bases outside the gene matches. In DNA form, the CDR3 reads TGTGCCAGCAGCTTAACAGGGGCGGCGTACGAGCAGTACTTC. This sequence encodes CASSLTGAAYEQYF.